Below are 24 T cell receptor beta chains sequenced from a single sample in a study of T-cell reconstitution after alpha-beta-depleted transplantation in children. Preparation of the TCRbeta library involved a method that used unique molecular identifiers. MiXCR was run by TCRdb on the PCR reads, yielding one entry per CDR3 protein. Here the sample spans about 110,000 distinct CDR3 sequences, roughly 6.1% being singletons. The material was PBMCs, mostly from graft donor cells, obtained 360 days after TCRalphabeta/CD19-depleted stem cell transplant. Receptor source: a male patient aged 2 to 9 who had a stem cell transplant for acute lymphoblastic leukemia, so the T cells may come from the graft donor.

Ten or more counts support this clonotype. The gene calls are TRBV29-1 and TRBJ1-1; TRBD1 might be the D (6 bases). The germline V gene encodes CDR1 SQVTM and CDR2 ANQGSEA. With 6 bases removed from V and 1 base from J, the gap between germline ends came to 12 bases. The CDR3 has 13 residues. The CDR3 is CSVGARGNTEAFF. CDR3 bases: TGCAGCGTGGGGGCCAGAGGGAACACTGAAGCTTTCTTT. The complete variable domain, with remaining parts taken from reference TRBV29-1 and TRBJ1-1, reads SAVISQKPSRDICQRGTSLTIQCQVDSQVTMMFWYRQQPGQSLTLIATANQGSEATYESGFVIDKFPISRPNLTFSTLTVSNMSPEDSSIYLCSVGARGNTEAFFGQGTRLTVV.

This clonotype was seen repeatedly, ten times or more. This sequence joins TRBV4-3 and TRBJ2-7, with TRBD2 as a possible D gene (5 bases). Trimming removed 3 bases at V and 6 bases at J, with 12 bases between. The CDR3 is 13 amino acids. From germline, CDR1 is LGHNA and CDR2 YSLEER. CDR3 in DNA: TGCGCCAGCAGCCAGCACCTGGGGAGCGAGCAGTACTTC. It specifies CASSQHLGSEQYF.

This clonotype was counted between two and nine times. The CDR3: CASSQDRSTDTQYF. CDR3 nucleotides: TGTGCCAGCAGCCAAGATCGGTCCACAGATACGCAGTATTTT. The genes are TRBV4-2 and TRBJ2-3; D unresolved. Germline CDR1 reads LGHNA; CDR2 reads YNFKEQ. The CDR3 length is 14 residues. Trimming pared 0 bases from V and 2 bases from J, leaving 6 bases between.

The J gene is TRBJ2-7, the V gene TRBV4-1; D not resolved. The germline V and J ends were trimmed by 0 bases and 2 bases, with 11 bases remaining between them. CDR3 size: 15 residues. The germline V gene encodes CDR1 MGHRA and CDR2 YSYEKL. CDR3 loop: CASSQELGITYEQYF. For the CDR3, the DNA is TGCGCCAGCAGCCAAGAGCTAGGGATTACCTACGAGCAGTACTTC.

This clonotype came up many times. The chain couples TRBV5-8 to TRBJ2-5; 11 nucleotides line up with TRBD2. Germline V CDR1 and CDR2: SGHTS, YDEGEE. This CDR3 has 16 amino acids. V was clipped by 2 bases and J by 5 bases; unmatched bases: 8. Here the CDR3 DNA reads TGTGCCAGCAGCTTCCCCCCTAGCGGGAGGTCTGAGACCCAGTACTTC. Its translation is CASSFPPSGRSETQYF.

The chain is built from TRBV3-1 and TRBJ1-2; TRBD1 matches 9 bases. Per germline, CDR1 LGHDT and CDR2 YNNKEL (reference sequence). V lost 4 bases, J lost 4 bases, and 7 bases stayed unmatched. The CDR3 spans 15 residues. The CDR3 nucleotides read TGTGCCAGCAGCCTGAGACAGGGGGTTATCTATGGCTACACCTTC. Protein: CASSLRQGVIYGYTF.

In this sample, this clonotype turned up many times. CDR3 nucleotide sequence: TGTGCCAGCAGTTTGTCAGGGGAACCTTTCAATGAGCAGTTCTTC. Encoded protein: CASSLSGEPFNEQFF. The chain uses TRBV6-5 and TRBJ2-1, with D perhaps TRBD1 (6 bases). The CDR3 covers 15 residues. V dropped 4 bases and J dropped 6 bases, with 16 bases sitting between them. CDR1 is MNHEY, CDR2 SVGAGI, per germline.

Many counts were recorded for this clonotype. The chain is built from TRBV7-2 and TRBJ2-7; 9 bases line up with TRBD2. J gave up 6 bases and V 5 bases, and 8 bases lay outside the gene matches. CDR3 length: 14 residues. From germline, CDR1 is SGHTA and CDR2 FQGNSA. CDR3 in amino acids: CASSLSGRSLEQYF. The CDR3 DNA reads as TGTGCCAGCAGCCTGAGCGGGAGGTCGCTCGAGCAGTACTTC.

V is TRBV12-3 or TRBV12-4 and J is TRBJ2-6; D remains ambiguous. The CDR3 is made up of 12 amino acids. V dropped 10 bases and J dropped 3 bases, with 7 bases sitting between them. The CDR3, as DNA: TGTGCCACGGTCCGTGGGGCCAACGTCCTGACTTTC. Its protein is CATVRGANVLTF.

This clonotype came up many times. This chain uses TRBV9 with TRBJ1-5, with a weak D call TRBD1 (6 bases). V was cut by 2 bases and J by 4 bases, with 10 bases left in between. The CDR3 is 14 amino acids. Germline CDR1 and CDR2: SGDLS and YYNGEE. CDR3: CASSVGGGNQPQHF. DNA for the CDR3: TGTGCCAGCAGCGTGGGAGGGGGTAATCAGCCCCAGCATTTT.

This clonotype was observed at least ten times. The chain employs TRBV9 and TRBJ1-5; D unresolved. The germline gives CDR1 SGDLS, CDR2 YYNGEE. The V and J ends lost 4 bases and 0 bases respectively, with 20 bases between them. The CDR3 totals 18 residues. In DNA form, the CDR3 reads TGTGCCAGCAGCTGTAGCCGGGGTGAGGATTGTAGCAATCAGCCCCAGCATTTT. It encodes CASSCSRGEDCSNQPQHF. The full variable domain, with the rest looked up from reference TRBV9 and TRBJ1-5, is DSGVTQTPKHLITATGQRVTLRCSPRSGDLSVYWYQQSLDQGLQFLIQYYNGEERAKGNILERFSAQQFPDLHSELNLSSLELGDSALYFCASSCSRGEDCSNQPQHFGDGTRLSIL.

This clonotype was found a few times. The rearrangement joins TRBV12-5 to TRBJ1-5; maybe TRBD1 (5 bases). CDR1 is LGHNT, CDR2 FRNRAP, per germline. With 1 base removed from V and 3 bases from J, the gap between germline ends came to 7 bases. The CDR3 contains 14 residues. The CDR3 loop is CASGLGTNNQPQHF. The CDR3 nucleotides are TGTGCTAGTGGTTTGGGGACAAACAATCAGCCCCAGCATTTT.

CDR3 DNA: TGTGCCTGGAGGGAGGTTCTGAACACTGAAGCTTTCTTT. It translates to CAWREVLNTEAFF. This rearrangement joins TRBV30 to TRBJ1-1; D gene uncertain. CDR3 length: 13 amino acids. Deletions cut 3 bases from V and 0 bases from J, with 8 bases between. The germline gives CDR1 GTSNPN, CDR2 SVGIG (reference sequence). Full variable domain (missing parts from reference TRBV30 and TRBJ1-1): SQTIHQWPATLVQPVGSPLSLECTVEGTSNPNLYWYRQAAGRGLQLLFYSVGIGQISSEVPQNLSASRPQDRQFILSSKKLLLSDSGFYLCAWREVLNTEAFFGQGTRLTVV.

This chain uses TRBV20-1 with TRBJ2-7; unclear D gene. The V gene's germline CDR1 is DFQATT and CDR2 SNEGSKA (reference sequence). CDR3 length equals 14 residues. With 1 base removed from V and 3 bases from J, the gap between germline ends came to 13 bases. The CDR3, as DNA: TGCAGTGCTAGAGCTGAGACTGTTTTCTACGAGCAGTACTTC. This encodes CSARAETVFYEQYF.

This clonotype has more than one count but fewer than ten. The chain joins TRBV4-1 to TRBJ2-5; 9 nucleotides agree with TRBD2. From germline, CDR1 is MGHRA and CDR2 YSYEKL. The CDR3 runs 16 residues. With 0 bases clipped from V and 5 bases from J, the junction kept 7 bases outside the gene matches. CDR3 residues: CASSQDRAGGGETQYF. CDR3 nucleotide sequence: TGCGCCAGCAGCCAAGATAGAGCGGGAGGTGGGGAGACCCAGTACTTC.

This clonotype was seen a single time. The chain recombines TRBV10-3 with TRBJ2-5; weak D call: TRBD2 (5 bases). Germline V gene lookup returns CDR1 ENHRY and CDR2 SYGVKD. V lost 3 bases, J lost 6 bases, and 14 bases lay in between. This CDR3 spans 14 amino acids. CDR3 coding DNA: TGTGCCATCAGTGATTTCACTAGTCGGCAGACCCAGTACTTC. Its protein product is CAISDFTSRQTQYF.

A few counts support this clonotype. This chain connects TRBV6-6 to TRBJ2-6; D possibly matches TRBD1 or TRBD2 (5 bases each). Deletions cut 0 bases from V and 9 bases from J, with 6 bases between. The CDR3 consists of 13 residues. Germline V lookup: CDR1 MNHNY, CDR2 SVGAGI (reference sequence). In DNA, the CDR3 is TGTGCCAGCAGTTACTCGAGGGGCAACGTCCTGACTTTC. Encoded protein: CASSYSRGNVLTF.

The chain's CDR3 is CAISPAGAGETQYF. The CDR3 nucleotides are TGTGCCATCAGTCCAGCGGGAGCGGGGGAGACCCAGTACTTC. The chain recombines TRBV10-3 with TRBJ2-5; TRBD2 matches at 8 bases. Trimming removed 5 bases from V and 5 bases from J; junction bases left unmatched: 7. Germline V gives CDR1 ENHRY, CDR2 SYGVKD. The CDR3 runs to 14 residues.

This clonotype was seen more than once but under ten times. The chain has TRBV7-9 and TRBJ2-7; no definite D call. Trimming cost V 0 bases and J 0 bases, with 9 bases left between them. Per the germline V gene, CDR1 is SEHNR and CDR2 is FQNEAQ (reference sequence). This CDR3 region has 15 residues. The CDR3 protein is CASSLAARSSYEQYF. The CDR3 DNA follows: TGTGCCAGCAGCTTAGCGGCACGGAGCTCCTACGAGCAGTACTTC. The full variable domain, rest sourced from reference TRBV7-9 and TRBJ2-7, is DTGVSQNPRHKITKRGQNVTFRCDPISEHNRLYWYRQTLGQGPEFLTYFQNEAQLEKSRLLSDRFSAERPKGSFSTLEIQRTEQGDSAMYLCASSLAARSSYEQYFGPGTRLTVT.

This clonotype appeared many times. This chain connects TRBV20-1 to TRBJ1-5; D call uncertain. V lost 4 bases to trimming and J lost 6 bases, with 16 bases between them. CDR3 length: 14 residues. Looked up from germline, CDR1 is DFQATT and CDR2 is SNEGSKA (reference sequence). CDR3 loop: CSAIVSVGIQPQHF. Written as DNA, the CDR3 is TGCAGTGCTATCGTCTCAGTGGGGATTCAGCCCCAGCATTTT.

CDR3 DNA sequence: TGTGCCAGCAGCAAACGACAGGGCTCGAACACCGGGGAGCTGTTTTTT. Protein: CASSKRQGSNTGELFF. This chain connects TRBV11-2 to TRBJ2-2; 7 bases are a match to TRBD1. The V segment lost 5 bases and the J segment 0 bases; nucleotides outside the gene matches: 6. The CDR3 has 16 amino acids. The germline CDR1 and CDR2 sequences are SGHAT and FQNNGV.

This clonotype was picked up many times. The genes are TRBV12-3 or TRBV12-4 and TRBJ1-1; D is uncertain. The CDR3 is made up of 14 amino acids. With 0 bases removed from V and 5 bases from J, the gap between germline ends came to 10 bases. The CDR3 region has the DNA TGTGCCAGCAGTTTAGCGGGAAGAGGAACTGAAGCTTTCTTT. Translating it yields CASSLAGRGTEAFF.

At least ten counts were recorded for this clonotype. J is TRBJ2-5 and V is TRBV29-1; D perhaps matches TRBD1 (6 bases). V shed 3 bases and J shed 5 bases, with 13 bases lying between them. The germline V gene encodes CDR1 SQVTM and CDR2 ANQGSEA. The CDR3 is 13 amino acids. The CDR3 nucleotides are TGCAGCGTTGATACAGGGATTCGGGAGACCCAGTACTTC. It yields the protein CSVDTGIRETQYF. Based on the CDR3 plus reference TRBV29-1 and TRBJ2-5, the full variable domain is SAVISQKPSRDICQRGTSLTIQCQVDSQVTMMFWYRQQPGQSLTLIATANQGSEATYESGFVIDKFPISRPNLTFSTLTVSNMSPEDSSIYLCSVDTGIRETQYFGPGTRLLVL.

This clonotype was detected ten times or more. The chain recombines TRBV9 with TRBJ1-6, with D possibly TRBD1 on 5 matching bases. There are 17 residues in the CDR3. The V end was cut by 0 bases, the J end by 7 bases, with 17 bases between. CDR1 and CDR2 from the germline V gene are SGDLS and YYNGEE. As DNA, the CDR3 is TGTGCCAGCAGCGTAGAGGGGCGGCCGAGCCGAAATTCACCCCTCCACTTT. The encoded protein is CASSVEGRPSRNSPLHF.